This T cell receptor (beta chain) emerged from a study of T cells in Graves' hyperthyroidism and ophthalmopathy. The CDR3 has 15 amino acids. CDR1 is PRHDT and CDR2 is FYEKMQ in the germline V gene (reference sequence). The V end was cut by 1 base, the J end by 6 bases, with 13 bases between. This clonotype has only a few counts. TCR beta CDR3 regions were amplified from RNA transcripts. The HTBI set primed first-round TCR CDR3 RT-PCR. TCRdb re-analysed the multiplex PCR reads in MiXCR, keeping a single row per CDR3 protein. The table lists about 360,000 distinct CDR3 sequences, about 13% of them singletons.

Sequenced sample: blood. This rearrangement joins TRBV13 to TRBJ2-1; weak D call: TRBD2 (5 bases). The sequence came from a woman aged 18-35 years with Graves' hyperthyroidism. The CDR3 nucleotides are TGTGCCAGCAGCTTAGAGCGTCCCCGGGGCAATGAGCAGTTCTTC. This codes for CASSLERPRGNEQFF.